These T cell receptor beta chains were read from a single sample in a study of control samples from healthy donors and cancer patients. Profiling relied on immunoSEQ multiplex PCR, and the TCRdb table lists in-frame clones only, not all of them. The sample carries around 30,000 clones, about nine tenths recorded once. The source material was PBMCs. The receptors here all came from a man between 50 and 59 years old with lung cancer. CDR3s include the opening cysteine and the closing phenylalanine or tryptophan. D genes are given only for firm matches. Not every row has a clone size; where given, it reads once, few, many or a size class.

d_call | clone_size | j_call | v_call | cdr3_aa | cdr3_nt
NA | NA | TRBJ2-7 | TRBV5-6 | CASSSGRAPGYEQYF | TGTGCCAGCAGCTCCGGACGGGCCCCTGGATACGAGCAGTACTTC
NA | NA | TRBJ2-3 | TRBV7-2 | CASGSRGGTDTQYF | TGTGCCAGCGGTAGCAGGGGGGGCACAGATACGCAGTATTTT
NA | NA | TRBJ1-1 | TRBV18 | CASSPDSRMNTEAFF | TGTGCCAGCTCACCAGACAGTAGGATGAACACTGAAGCTTTCTTT
NA | NA | TRBJ1-2 | TRBV7-3 | CASSRSEGSYGYTF | TGTGCCAGCAGCCGGTCCGAGGGGAGCTATGGCTACACCTTC
NA | NA | TRBJ2-2 | TRBV5-4 | CASRMPGGLEGELFF | TGTGCCAGCAGAATGCCCGGGGGCCTGGAAGGGGAGCTGTTTTTT
NA | few | TRBJ1-1 | TRBV7-9 | CASSRRTGGYTEAFF | TGTGCCAGCAGCCGACGGACGGGAGGGTACACTGAAGCTTTCTTT
NA | NA | TRBJ2-5 | TRBV5-1 | CASRSASQETQYF | TGCGCCAGCAGGTCAGCTTCCCAAGAGACCCAGTACTTC
TRBD1 | NA | TRBJ1-3 | TRBV6-5 | CASRTGGGNTIYF | TGTGCCAGCAGGACAGGGGGGGGAAACACCATATATTTT
NA | NA | TRBJ2-7 | TRBV19 | CASSSYDRSYEQYF | TGTGCCAGTAGTAGCTACGACAGGTCCTACGAGCAGTACTTC
NA | NA | TRBJ1-5 | TRBV3-1/TRBV3-2 | CASSRYRAGQPQHF | TGTGCCAGCAGCCGATACAGGGCGGGTCAGCCCCAGCATTTT
TRBD1 | once | TRBJ2-3 | TRBV6-1 | CASSEDRAGDTQYF | TGTGCCAGCAGTGAGGACAGGGCCGGAGATACGCAGTATTTT
NA | NA | TRBJ1-4 | TRBV4-1 | CASSQDGASGEKLFF | TGCGCCAGCAGCCAAGATGGGGCGTCGGGGGAAAAACTGTTTTTT
TRBD1 | NA | TRBJ1-2 | TRBV7-2 | CASSFPDRGHGYTF | TGTGCCAGCAGCTTCCCGGACAGGGGGCATGGCTACACCTTC
NA | NA | TRBJ1-2 | TRBV6-5 | CASRKGLYYGYTF | TGTGCCAGCAGAAAGGGGCTTTACTATGGCTACACCTTC
TRBD1 | few | TRBJ1-4 | TRBV7-2 | CASSNFPGQYNEKLFF | TGTGCCAGCAGCAACTTCCCGGGACAGTATAATGAAAAACTGTTTTTT
NA | NA | TRBJ1-4 | TRBV5-1 | CASSSEVGGSGEKLFF | TGCGCCAGCAGCTCCGAGGTGGGGGGCTCTGGGGAAAAACTGTTTTTT
NA | NA | TRBJ1-6 | TRBV18 | CASSPEAAQSPLHF | TGTGCCAGCTCACCAGAGGCGGCACAGTCACCCCTCCACTTT
NA | NA | TRBJ1-4 | TRBV6-1 | CASSEGLKEKLFF | TGTGCCAGCAGTGAGGGACTAAAAGAAAAACTGTTTTTT
NA | NA | TRBJ1-5 | TRBV4-1 | CASSQELSSNQPQHF | TGCGCCAGCAGCCAAGAGCTTAGTAGCAATCAGCCCCAGCATTTT
TRBD1 | NA | TRBJ2-3 | TRBV20-1 | CSAGGTSTGGTDTQYF | TGCAGTGCTGGTGGTACCTCGACAGGGGGTACAGATACGCAGTATTTT
NA | NA | TRBJ1-5 | TRBV28 | CASSQEGVEPQHF | TGTGCCAGCAGTCAGGAGGGGGTCGAGCCCCAGCATTTT
NA | once | TRBJ2-1 | TRBV5-6 | CASSLGAPVGYNEQFF | TGTGCCAGCAGCTTGGGAGCGCCCGTAGGTTACAATGAGCAGTTCTTC
NA | NA | TRBJ2-3 | TRBV14 | CASSHWDFTDTQYF | TGTGCCAGCAGCCACTGGGACTTCACAGATACGCAGTATTTT
TRBD1 | NA | TRBJ2-1 | TRBV7-2 | CASSLGTGLYNEQFF | TGTGCCAGCAGCTTAGGGACAGGGCTTTACAATGAGCAGTTCTTC
NA | NA | TRBJ2-5 | TRBV24-1 | CATSDLSFGGKETQYF | TGTGCCACCAGTGATTTATCTTTTGGGGGCAAGGAGACCCAGTACTTC
NA | NA | TRBJ1-1 | TRBV7-2 | CASSFPQGRGTEAFF | TGTGCCAGCAGCTTCCCACAGGGTAGGGGGACTGAAGCTTTCTTT
NA | NA | TRBJ1-2 | TRBV5-3 | CARTPFVRHRSTNYGYTF | TGTGCCAGAACTCCATTCGTCCGGCACCGGAGTACGAACTATGGCTACACCTTC
NA | NA | TRBJ2-3 | TRBV4-3 | CASSQEGTDTQYF | TGCGCCAGCAGCCAAGAGGGGACAGATACGCAGTATTTT
TRBD1 | NA | TRBJ1-1 | TRBV10-3 | CAISPDTGGTEAFF | TGTGCCATCAGCCCTGACACAGGGGGAACTGAAGCTTTCTTT
NA | NA | TRBJ1-4 | TRBV4-1 | CASSQGLRAGGNEKLFF | TGCGCCAGCAGCCAAGGCCTCAGGGCGGGTGGGAATGAAAAACTGTTTTTT